This note documents a single TCR beta chain sequence. Unexposed donor CD4+ T cells date from 2011-2018, before the COVID-19 pandemic. The CDR3 covers 14 residues. Germline loops: CDR1 SGDLS, CDR2 YYNGEE. V gave up 3 bases and J gave up 3 bases; unmatched junction bases: 4. Repertoires were generated with immunoSEQ multiplex PCR, while TCRdb's copy carries only in-frame clones and drops some. This repertoire shows about 68,000 clones, approximately 95% found once; its top ten account for approximately 0.2%. The record originates from a study of CD4 T cells in relation to SARS-CoV-2 and coronaviruses. This chain links TRBV9 with TRBJ2-7; 9 positions agree with TRBD1. The sequence was obtained from a human donor in good health. Sample: naive CD4+ T cells from PBMCs. Subset in this sample: naive CD4+ T cells isolated by negative enrichment. CDR3 amino acids: CASSAQGQGYEQYF. In DNA form, the CDR3 reads TGTGCCAGCAGCGCCCAGGGACAGGGCTACGAGCAGTACTTC.